This TCR beta chain was observed in a study of T-cell reconstitution after alpha-beta-depleted transplantation in children. Findings of the study overall: Surviving recipient T cells and thymic progenitors accounted for the high day-60 TCRbeta diversity observed in some patients. Newly produced T cells mostly accounted for T-cell counts and diversity one year post-transplant. Roughly two months post-transplant, alpha-beta T cells reportedly originated from several hundred graft clones that had expanded.

On this clonotype: Its target is unknown. The junction differs from germline at one of its ends, possibly a read error.

CDR1 is SGHNT and CDR2 is YYREEE in the germline V gene (reference sequence). This CDR3 is built from 15 residues. Preparation of the TCRbeta library used unique molecular identifiers. One entry per CDR3 protein, called by TCRdb with MiXCR from the PCR reads. The sample has about 460,000 distinct CDR3 sequences; approximately 10% are singletons. The rearrangement joins TRBV5-4 to TRBJ2-7, with a possible D match to TRBD1 (6 bases). This sequence originates from a child aged 2 to 10 with inherited bone marrow failure, due to receive a stem cell transplant. The sequencing here drew on PBMCs, taken before TCRalphabeta/CD19-depleted stem cell transplant. The CDR3 loop is CASSLDPSGVYEQYF. As DNA, the CDR3 is TGTGCCAGCAGTTTGGATCCCTCAGGGGTTTACGAGCAGTACTTC. The full variable domain, rest sourced from reference TRBV5-4 and TRBJ2-7, is ETGVTQSPTHLIKTRGQQVTLRCSSQSGHNTVSWYQQALGQGPQFIFQYYREEENGRGNFPPRFSGLQFPNYSSELNVNALELDDSALYLCASSLDPSGVYEQYFGPGTRLTVT.